This T cell receptor beta chain was observed in a study of beta chain features in type 1 diabetes. Study outcomes and limitations: Reads derived from cDNA could over-represent cells showing high TCR expression. A definitive answer on HLA type influencing TCRB rearrangement was not reached here.

The isolated RNA, all of it, was reverse transcribed, so expressed TCRB transcripts were what got sequenced. TCRdb's copy holds only in-frame clones and misses some; the assay was immunoSEQ multiplex PCR. The sample has about 42,000 clones, approximately 49% seen once; the top ten hold over 0.2%. The V end lost 8 bases, the J end lost 1 base, and 11 bases lay between the germline ends. Germline V lookup: CDR1 SGHTA, CDR2 FQGTGA. There are 13 residues in the CDR3. This clone was observed a single time. Its antigen is undetermined. Sequenced: stem cell memory CD4+ T cells from blood. This clonotype originated in a woman in her 30s in good health. The V and J genes are TRBV7-3 and TRBJ1-1, with D possibly being TRBD1 (5 bases). The CDR3 sequence is CASGLGPNTEAFF. CDR3 sequence (DNA): TGTGCCAGCGGGCTGGGGCCGAACACTGAAGCTTTCTTT. The full variable domain, in which reference TRBV7-3 and TRBJ1-1 provide the parts outside the CDR3, is GAGVSQTPSNKVTEKGKYVELRCDPISGHTALYWYRQSLGQGPEFLIYFQGTGAADDSGLPNDRFFAVRPEGSVSTLKIQRTERGDSAVYLCASGLGPNTEAFFGQGTRLTVV.